Shown below are 21 T cell receptor beta chains from a single sample sequenced in a study of T cell responses to AZD1222 COVID-19 vaccine. Only in-frame clones appear in the TCRdb table, and some are missing; sequencing was by immunoSEQ multiplex PCR. The sample has tens of thousands of clones, 88% seen once; the top ten hold more than 20%. Specimen: peripheral blood, collected 28 days after the second AZD1222 dose. All receptors derive from an adult who received the AZD1222 COVID-19 vaccine.

The rearrangement uses TRBV5-1 and TRBJ2-7, with D possibly being TRBD1 or TRBD2 (5 bases each). Germline loops: CDR1 SGHRS, CDR2 YFSETQ. V was shortened by 0 bases and J by 2 bases, with 12 bases between the two germline ends. The length of the CDR3 is 15 residues. The CDR3 DNA reads TGCGCCAGCAGCTTGGATGCAGGGACCCCCTACGAGCAGTACTTC. Its translation is CASSLDAGTPYEQYF.

The genes are TRBV11-2 and TRBJ1-5; D gene ambiguous. The germline V gene has CDR1 SGHAT and CDR2 FQNNGV. V was shortened by 0 bases and J by 5 bases, with 5 bases between the two germline ends. This CDR3 region has 13 residues. The DNA of the CDR3 is TGTGCCAGCAGCTTAGAGAGGGATCAGCCCCAGCATTTT. It translates to CASSLERDQPQHF.

This clone occurred once. The V gene is TRBV7-3, the J gene TRBJ2-3; 7 bases line up with TRBD2. The trim removed 1 base at V and 2 bases at J, leaving 9 bases unmatched. The CDR3 spans 17 residues. Germline CDR1 SGHTA, CDR2 FQGTGA. CDR3 in DNA: TGTGCCAGCAGCTTAAAATTGGGAGCGGGGAACACAGATACGCAGTATTTT. It is translated as CASSLKLGAGNTDTQYF. The full variable domain, completed using reference TRBV7-3 and TRBJ2-3, is GAGVSQTPSNKVTEKGKYVELRCDPISGHTALYWYRQSLGQGPEFLIYFQGTGAADDSGLPNDRFFAVRPEGSVSTLKIQRTERGDSAVYLCASSLKLGAGNTDTQYFGPGTRLTVL.

V is TRBV27 and J is TRBJ1-5, with no clear D. Germline V gene lookup returns CDR1 MNHEY and CDR2 SMNVEV (reference sequence). V dropped 2 bases and J dropped 6 bases, with 8 bases sitting between them. This CDR3 spans 13 amino acids. The CDR3 here is CASSLGGVQPQHF. CDR3 DNA sequence: TGTGCCAGCAGTTTAGGTGGGGTTCAGCCCCAGCATTTT.

The chain recombines TRBV30 with TRBJ2-7, with D perhaps TRBD1 (5 bases). Germline V gives CDR1 GTSNPN, CDR2 SVGIG (reference sequence). V lost 0 bases, J lost 5 bases, and 5 bases lay in between. The CDR3 is made up of 11 amino acids. CDR3 sequence: CAWSVQDEQYF. The DNA for the CDR3 is TGTGCCTGGAGTGTACAGGACGAGCAGTACTTC.

This clone has a single count. The rearrangement uses TRBV2 and TRBJ2-3; possibly TRBD1 for D (7 bases). Germline assignment: CDR1 SNHLY and CDR2 FYNNEI. The CDR3 totals 16 residues. The V and J ends lost 8 bases and 4 bases respectively, with 22 bases between them. CDR3 loop: CASWGYGRGESDTQYF. The CDR3 DNA is TGTGCCAGCTGGGGGTACGGCAGGGGGGAATCAGATACGCAGTATTTT.

J is TRBJ2-3 and V is TRBV7-2, with D tentatively TRBD2 (6 bases). In germline, CDR1 is SGHTA, CDR2 FQGNSA. The V and J ends lost 4 bases and 4 bases respectively, with 9 bases between them. CDR3 length: 13 residues. CDR3: CASSSLAADTQYF. DNA of the CDR3: TGTGCCAGCAGCTCACTAGCTGCAGATACGCAGTATTTT.

V is TRBV7-9 and J is TRBJ2-7; a possible D gene is TRBD1 (5 bases). V was trimmed by 3 bases and J by 0 bases, leaving 9 bases between them. CDR3 size: 14 residues. Germline lookup yields CDR1 SEHNR and CDR2 FQNEAQ (reference sequence). In DNA form, the CDR3 reads TGTGCCAGCAGCTTGTCAGGGATCTCCTACGAGCAGTACTTC. Its protein is CASSLSGISYEQYF.

This clone has just one count. The V and J genes are TRBV5-6 and TRBJ2-3; 7 positions match TRBD2. CDR1 and CDR2 from the germline V gene are SGHDT and YYEEEE. The CDR3 has 14 residues. The ends lost 5 bases at V and 1 base at J; junction bases unmatched: 4. This chain's CDR3 is CASSSSGGTDTQYF. CDR3 DNA: TGTGCCAGCAGTTCTAGCGGAGGCACAGATACGCAGTATTTT. Together with reference TRBV5-6 and TRBJ2-3, the CDR3 gives the full variable domain: DAGVTQSPTHLIKTRGQQVTLRCSPKSGHDTVSWYQQALGQGPQFIFQYYEEEERQRGNFPDRFSGHQFPNYSSELNVNALLLGDSALYLCASSSSGGTDTQYFGPGTRLTVL.

The chain recombines TRBV3-1 (or the pseudogene TRBV3-2) with TRBJ2-7; 10 bases are a match to TRBD2. The germline gives CDR1 LGHDT, CDR2 YNNKEL (reference sequence). The CDR3 sequence is 16 residues long. V shed 4 bases and J 0 bases; nucleotides not matched to a gene: 6. CDR3 sequence reads: CASSRTSGTSSYEQYF. The CDR3 nucleotides read TGTGCCAGCAGCCGGACTAGCGGAACTAGCTCCTACGAGCAGTACTTC.

This clone showed up just a few times. The gene calls are TRBV19 and TRBJ1-5; D not resolved. The V and J ends lost 5 bases and 9 bases respectively, with 8 bases between them. The CDR3 contains 11 residues. Germline loops: CDR1 LNHDA, CDR2 SQIVND (reference sequence). The CDR3 loop reads CASSGVRPQHF. Here the CDR3 DNA reads TGTGCCAGTAGTGGGGTACGGCCCCAGCATTTT. The whole variable domain, filled in from reference TRBV19 and TRBJ1-5, reads DGGITQSPKYLFRKEGQNVTLSCEQNLNHDAMYWYRQDPGQGLRLIYYSQIVNDFQKGDIAEGYSVSREKKESFPLTVTSAQKNPTAFYLCASSGVRPQHFGDGTRLSIL.

The CDR3 loop reads CASSQGRGSGGTEAFF. In DNA form, the CDR3 reads TGTGCCAGCAGCCAAGGCCGGGGGAGTGGAGGCACTGAAGCTTTCTTT. The V gene is TRBV3-1 (or the pseudogene TRBV3-2), the J gene TRBJ1-1; maybe TRBD1 (5 bases). CDR1 and CDR2 (germline): LGHDT, YNNKEL (reference sequence). The CDR3 runs to 16 residues. Trimming stripped 1 base from V and 4 bases from J, with 16 bases between.

The chain couples TRBV4-3 to TRBJ1-4, with D possibly being TRBD1 (5 bases). The germline gives CDR1 LGHNA, CDR2 YSLEER. The V gene lost 1 base and the J gene lost 4 bases, with 13 bases spanning the gap. The CDR3 has 16 amino acids. CDR3 protein: CASSQVGAGDNEKLFF. In DNA, the CDR3 is TGCGCCAGCAGCCAAGTTGGGGCAGGAGATAATGAAAAACTGTTTTTT.

The chain has TRBV5-1 and TRBJ1-1; 8 bases map to TRBD1. V gave up 4 bases and J gave up 5 bases; unmatched junction bases: 13. Germline values: CDR1 SGHRS, CDR2 YFSETQ. CDR3 length equals 16 residues. CDR3 residues: CASSHRQGTVGTEAFF. CDR3 nucleotides: TGCGCCAGCAGCCACCGACAGGGGACAGTTGGGACTGAAGCTTTCTTT. The full variable domain, completed using reference TRBV5-1 and TRBJ1-1, is KAGVTQTPRYLIKTRGQQVTLSCSPISGHRSVSWYQQTPGQGLQFLFEYFSETQRNKGNFPGRFSGRQFSNSRSEMNVSTLELGDSALYLCASSHRQGTVGTEAFFGQGTRLTVV.

This clone was observed a few times. The chain links TRBV21-1 to TRBJ2-7; the table gives TRBD2 as D, unverified against the DNA. TRBV21-1 is termed a pseudogene. There are 13 residues in the CDR3. The DNA of the CDR3 is TGTGCCAGCAGCCCCCGACTATCTACGGAGCAGTACTTC. Translated, it gives CASSPRLSTEQYF.

This chain joins TRBV5-1 and TRBJ2-3; a weak D match, TRBD2 (6 bases). Germline assignment: CDR1 SGHRS and CDR2 YFSETQ. The CDR3 has 14 amino acids. The V end lost 1 base, the J end lost 3 bases, and 9 bases lay between the germline ends. CDR3 coding DNA: TGCGCCAGCAGCTTGCGACTAGAAACAGATACGCAGTATTTT. Residues: CASSLRLETDTQYF. Full variable domain (missing parts from reference TRBV5-1 and TRBJ2-3): KAGVTQTPRYLIKTRGQQVTLSCSPISGHRSVSWYQQTPGQGLQFLFEYFSETQRNKGNFPGRFSGRQFSNSRSEMNVSTLELGDSALYLCASSLRLETDTQYFGPGTRLTVL.

The chain carries TRBV18 and TRBJ1-2; 9 bases are a match to TRBD1. The J segment lost 5 bases and the V segment lost 6 bases, leaving 4 bases of the junction unmatched. From germline, CDR1 is KGHSH and CDR2 LQKENI. There are 13 residues in the CDR3. The CDR3 DNA sequence: TGTGCCAGCTCCCCCGACAGGGGGTATGGCTACACCTTC. Translation gives CASSPDRGYGYTF. The full variable domain, its missing parts supplied by reference TRBV18 and TRBJ1-2, is NAGVMQNPRHLVRRRGQEARLRCSPMKGHSHVYWYRQLPEEGLKFMVYLQKENIIDESGMPKERFSAEFPKEGPSILRIQQVVRGDSAAYFCASSPDRGYGYTFGSGTRLTVV.

As to this clone: The sample carries other DNA sequences with the same CDR3. The chain is built from TRBV5-1 and TRBJ2-1; D unclear. The ends were cut back, 0 bases at V and 0 bases at J, with 4 bases in the middle. The V gene's germline CDR1 is SGHRS and CDR2 YFSETQ. The CDR3 is 14 amino acids. CDR3 residues: CASSLASSYNEQFF. DNA of the CDR3: TGCGCCAGCAGCTTGGCGAGCTCCTACAATGAGCAGTTCTTC.

The chain joins TRBV19 to TRBJ2-5; D remains ambiguous. This CDR3 has 14 residues. V lost 6 bases to trimming and J lost 1 base, with 12 bases between them. Germline lookup yields CDR1 LNHDA and CDR2 SQIVND (reference sequence). Here the CDR3 reads CASSLQPRQETQYF. The CDR3 DNA sequence: TGTGCCAGTAGCCTACAGCCCCGCCAAGAGACCCAGTACTTC.

The rearrangement links TRBV3-1 (or the pseudogene TRBV3-2) to TRBJ2-2, with D hard to call. V shed 3 bases and J shed 3 bases, with 11 bases lying between them. CDR3 length: 15 residues. Germline CDR1 is LGHDT and CDR2 is YNNKEL (reference sequence). The CDR3 here is CASSHLRPDTGELFF. CDR3 in DNA: TGTGCCAGCAGCCATCTGCGGCCTGACACCGGGGAGCTGTTTTTT.

The chain carries TRBV9 and TRBJ1-2, with D uncertain. From germline, CDR1 is SGDLS and CDR2 YYNGEE. V lost 4 bases and J lost 2, with 15 bases in between. There are 15 residues in the CDR3. For the CDR3, the DNA is TGTGCCAGCAGCACATCGTCGACGGAGAACTATGGCTACACCTTC. Its translation is CASSTSSTENYGYTF.